Reported below is one T cell receptor beta chain. The data were taken from a study of control samples from healthy donors and cancer patients. TCRdb's table, derived via immunoSEQ multiplex PCR, lists solely in-frame clones and lacks some. The sample has about 34,000 clones; around 83% are singletons. The sequencing input was PBMCs. This clonotype originated in a woman between 35 and 50 years old with lung cancer.

The CDR3 loop reads CASSPPLNEQYF. The CDR3 bases are TGTGCCAGCAGTCCCCCTTTGAACGAGCAGTACTTC. The chain joins TRBV6-5 to TRBJ2-7, with D uncertain. With 5 bases removed from V and 5 bases from J, the gap between germline ends came to 10 bases. CDR1 is MNHEY and CDR2 is SVGAGI in the germline V gene. The CDR3 sequence is 12 residues long.